The clone carrying this T cell receptor beta chain has ten or more counts. TCRdb passed the 5' RACE reads through MiXCR, listing each CDR3 protein once. This table holds just over 150,000 distinct CDR3 sequences, around 16% found once. The data derive from a study of CD8 T cells in ankylosing spondylitis. The sequencing sample was made of blood, either unsorted or a sorted T cell fraction (not recorded which). The TCR comes from a male donor with ankylosing spondylitis or in good health (not recorded which).

The CDR3 DNA reads as TGTGCCAGCAGTTTTGACGGCTATGGCTACACCTTC. Its protein product is CASSFDGYGYTF. The chain couples TRBV12-3 or TRBV12-4 to TRBJ1-2; D remains unclear. V was shortened by 3 bases and J by 4 bases, with 6 bases between the two germline ends. This CDR3 has 12 residues.